The present TCR beta chain was sequenced within a study of radiotherapy plus CTLA-4 blockade in lung cancer. Across the study: Disease control was present in 30% to 40% of patients, and objective responses in 15% to 20%.

Ipilimumab CTLA-4 blockade and focal radiation were given to patients with chemo-refractory metastatic non-small-cell lung cancer. This clone was picked up one time. Germline V lookup: CDR1 SGHNT, CDR2 YYREEE (reference sequence). The V end was cut by 0 bases, the J end by 6 bases, with 10 bases between. The CDR3 is 15 residues long. Generated by immunoSEQ multiplex PCR, the TCRdb table keeps only in-frame clones and is missing some. Among about 40,000 clones listed, more than 60% were seen once. The starting material was peripheral blood, obtained from a patient treated with radiotherapy plus ipilimumab. The clonotype was recovered from a human donor with non-small cell lung cancer who had stable disease on radiotherapy plus ipilimumab. This sequence joins TRBV5-4 and TRBJ1-6; D is perhaps TRBD1 (5 bases). DNA for the CDR3: TGTGCCAGCAGCTTGGGGGGCGGCTTTAATTCACCCCTCCACTTT. Protein: CASSLGGGFNSPLHF.